This TCR beta chain is drawn from a study of control samples from healthy donors and cancer patients. This CDR3 spans 17 amino acids. With 0 bases removed from V and 1 base from J, the gap between germline ends came to 12 bases. The germline V gene encodes CDR1 LGHNA and CDR2 YNFKEQ. Profiling relied on immunoSEQ multiplex PCR, and the TCRdb table lists in-frame clones only, not all of them. Among about 95,000 clones, around 85% were seen once, and the ten largest hold roughly 18%. This clone was observed a single time. The gene calls are TRBV4-2 and TRBJ2-2; D not resolved. The clonotype originates from a young man in good health. Input material: blood. The CDR3 DNA follows: TGTGCCAGCAGCCAAGAAAAAGCTAGGCGGAACACCGGGGAGCTGTTTTTT. Translation gives CASSQEKARRNTGELFF.